Listed below are T cell receptor beta chains from one sample, sequenced in a study of regulatory dendritic cells for organ transplantation. Which antigens these TCRs recognize remains unknown. Profiling relied on immunoSEQ multiplex PCR, and the TCRdb table lists in-frame clones only, not all of them. The sample shows some 13,000 clones, approximately 75% of them seen only once. The sequenced sample was naive CD8+ T cells from blood cultured with regulatory dendritic cells. The receptor set was obtained from a human donor in good health. Both conserved end residues are part of each CDR3. A D gene is named only where the DNA matches it firmly. Size tells how often a clone was seen (once, few, many) or the class of an expanded clone, and some rows leave it out.

abundance	v_gene	d_gene	j_gene	CDR3aa	CDR3nt
NA	TRBV10-2	TRBD2	TRBJ2-1	CASTTSGGNNEQFF	TGCGCCAGCACCACTAGCGGGGGGAACAATGAGCAGTTCTTC
NA	TRBV6-1	NA	TRBJ1-5	CASSEYRTSQPQHF	TGTGCCAGCAGTGAATACAGGACTAGTCAGCCCCAGCATTTT
NA	TRBV7-9	TRBD2	TRBJ2-1	CASSLEWVAGGPIYNEQFF	TGTGCCAGCAGCTTAGAGTGGGTAGCGGGGGGTCCGATTTACAATGAGCAGTTCTTC
NA	TRBV6-6	NA	TRBJ2-6	CASTLTPISGANVLTF	TGTGCCAGCACTCTGACACCTATCTCTGGGGCCAACGTCCTGACTTTC
NA	TRBV13	TRBD2	TRBJ2-7	CASSLGLAGEQYF	TGTGCCAGCAGCCTGGGACTAGCGGGGGAGCAGTACTTC
once	TRBV4-1	NA	TRBJ2-2	CASSQGPGLTGELFF	TGCGCCAGCAGCCAAGGTCCGGGACTCACCGGGGAGCTGTTTTTT
few	TRBV15	NA	TRBJ1-1	CATSRDRGRATEAFF	TGTGCCACCAGCAGAGACAGGGGTCGTGCCACTGAAGCTTTCTTT
NA	TRBV4-1	NA	TRBJ1-2	CASSQVGGPFGYTF	TGCGCCAGCAGCCAAGTGGGCGGGCCCTTTGGCTACACCTTC
NA	TRBV27	NA	TRBJ1-1	CASSFAHLNTEAFF	TGTGCCAGCAGTTTTGCACATTTGAACACTGAAGCTTTCTTT
NA	TRBV27	TRBD1	TRBJ1-2	CASSPSTGTGNYGYTF	TGTGCCAGCAGCCCATCGACAGGGACCGGGAACTATGGCTACACCTTC
NA	TRBV5-1	NA	TRBJ2-7	CASSQNSEQYF	TGCGCCAGCAGCCAAAACAGCGAGCAGTACTTC
once	TRBV25-1	TRBD1	TRBJ2-5	CASSEWDSQETQYF	TGTGCCAGCAGTGAATGGGACAGCCAAGAGACCCAGTACTTC
NA	TRBV5-5	NA	TRBJ1-1	CASSLDDSRVAEAFF	TGTGCCAGCAGCTTGGATGATAGCAGGGTGGCTGAAGCTTTCTTT
NA	TRBV27	TRBD1	TRBJ2-2	CASSLSYRGKRELFF	TGTGCCAGCAGTTTAAGTTACAGGGGGAAACGGGAGCTGTTTTTT
NA	TRBV4-1	TRBD1	TRBJ2-2	CASSQPGGELFF	TGCGCCAGCAGCCAACCAGGGGGCGAGCTGTTTTTT
NA	TRBV27	TRBD1	TRBJ1-3	CASRQGTGTYSGNTIYF	TGTGCCAGCAGGCAAGGGACAGGAACTTACTCTGGAAACACCATATATTTT
NA	TRBV25-1	TRBD1	TRBJ2-7	CASTGTDWYEQYF	TGTGCCAGCACCGGGACAGATTGGTACGAGCAGTACTTC
NA	TRBV7-9	TRBD1	TRBJ1-2	CASSPGGGTGFTYGYTF	TGTGCCAGCAGCCCCGGTGGCGGGACAGGGTTCACCTATGGCTACACCTTC
NA	TRBV7-9	NA	TRBJ2-7	CASSAGLLYEQYF	TGTGCCAGCAGCGCCGGACTTCTATACGAGCAGTACTTC
few	TRBV28	NA	TRBJ1-5	CASSLWPRLGNQPQHF	TGTGCCAGCAGTTTATGGCCGAGGTTGGGCAATCAGCCCCAGCATTTT
NA	TRBV6-1	TRBD1	TRBJ2-7	CASSEATGQGSYEQYF	TGTGCCAGCAGTGAAGCTACGGGACAGGGATCCTACGAGCAGTACTTC
NA	TRBV21-1	NA	TRBJ1-1	CASSRGQTTEAFF	TGTGCCAGCAGCAGGGGACAGACCACTGAAGCTTTCTTT
NA	TRBV9	TRBD1	TRBJ1-2	CASKDRDGDGYTF	TGTGCCAGCAAGGACAGGGATGGGGATGGCTACACCTTC
NA	TRBV7-9	NA	TRBJ1-2	CASSPQNYGYTF	TGTGCCAGCAGCCCTCAGAATTATGGCTACACCTTC
NA	TRBV9	TRBD1	TRBJ1-5	CASSETGGNNQPQHF	TGTGCCAGCAGCGAAACAGGGGGCAACAATCAGCCCCAGCATTTT
NA	TRBV5-5	NA	TRBJ2-7	CASSARGGQSSYEQYF	TGTGCCAGCAGCGCTCGGGGGGGACAGAGCTCCTACGAGCAGTACTTC
NA	TRBV11-2	TRBD1	TRBJ2-1	CASSPGQGNYNEQFF	TGTGCCAGCAGCCCAGGACAGGGTAACTACAATGAGCAGTTCTTC
NA	TRBV6-5	TRBD2	TRBJ2-1	CASSWTSGGRNNEQFF	TGTGCCAGCAGTTGGACTAGCGGGGGGCGAAATAATGAGCAGTTCTTC
few	TRBV25-1	NA	TRBJ2-7	CASRTAYEQYF	TGTGCCAGCAGGACAGCCTACGAGCAGTACTTC
NA	TRBV4-3	NA	TRBJ1-5	CASSQQETGYQPQHF	TGCGCCAGCAGCCAGCAGGAAACAGGGTATCAGCCCCAGCATTTT
NA	TRBV7-9	NA	TRBJ2-5	CASSLIAYDSQETQYF	TGTGCCAGCAGCCTAATAGCCTACGACAGTCAAGAGACCCAGTACTTC
NA	TRBV7-9	NA	TRBJ1-1	CASTYRATEAFF	TGTGCCAGCACTTACAGGGCCACTGAAGCTTTCTTT
NA	TRBV7-9	TRBD2	TRBJ2-1	CASSDPGTSGGRAYNEQFF	TGTGCCAGCAGCGACCCCGGGACTAGCGGGGGGAGAGCCTACAATGAGCAGTTCTTC
NA	TRBV10-3	TRBD1	TRBJ1-1	CAINSGTGGYGTEAFF	TGTGCCATCAATTCCGGGACAGGGGGCTATGGCACTGAAGCTTTCTTT
NA	TRBV19	TRBD2	TRBJ2-1	CASSIGGYDEQFF	TGTGCCAGTAGTATCGGGGGGTACGATGAGCAGTTCTTC
NA	TRBV19	NA	TRBJ2-1	CASSVDRPSSYNEQFF	TGTGCCAGTAGTGTAGACAGGCCGAGCTCCTACAATGAGCAGTTCTTC
NA	TRBV4-1	NA	TRBJ2-7	CASSLTESYEQYF	TGCGCCAGCAGCCTGACAGAATCCTACGAGCAGTACTTC
few	TRBV9	TRBD1	TRBJ2-1	CASSPDRGHNEQFF	TGTGCCAGCAGTCCGGACAGGGGTCACAATGAGCAGTTCTTC
NA	TRBV7-9	NA	TRBJ2-1	CASSADSYNEQFF	TGTGCCAGCAGCGCGGACAGTTACAATGAGCAGTTCTTC
once	TRBV6-1	NA	TRBJ2-1	CASSETPRGQVYNEQFF	TGTGCCAGCAGTGAAACCCCAAGGGGCCAGGTCTACAATGAGCAGTTCTTC
NA	TRBV6-5	NA	TRBJ2-7	CASSYSDTSEQYF	TGTGCCAGCAGTTACTCGGACACCTCGGAGCAGTACTTC
NA	TRBV13	TRBD1	TRBJ1-2	CASSSRAPTGGEGHTF	TGTGCCAGCAGCTCTCGCGCTCCGACAGGGGGAGAAGGCCACACCTTC
NA	TRBV5-8	TRBD1	TRBJ2-1	CASSPGQVGEQFF	TGTGCCAGCAGCCCCGGACAGGTGGGTGAGCAGTTCTTC
once	TRBV4-2	NA	TRBJ1-2	CASSQDANGGYTF	TGTGCCAGCAGCCAAGACGCCAACGGTGGCTACACCTTC
NA	TRBV19	NA	TRBJ2-3	CASRRADTQYF	TGTGCCAGCAGGAGGGCAGATACGCAGTATTTT
NA	TRBV6-5	NA	TRBJ2-5	CASSTGTAGETQYF	TGTGCCAGCAGTACCGGGACAGCGGGAGAGACCCAGTACTTC
NA	TRBV6-1	NA	TRBJ1-6	CASSEAADRFSYNSPLHF	TGTGCCAGCAGTGAAGCGGCCGACAGGTTCTCCTATAATTCACCCCTCCACTTT